These T cell receptor beta chains were read from a single sample in a study of T cell repertoires in cytomegalovirus infection. Which antigens these TCRs recognize remains unknown. Using its own MiXCR run on the reads, TCRdb lists one record per CDR3 protein. The sample carries some 920,000 distinct CDR3 sequences, around 32% recorded once. The sequencing here drew on cultured CD8+ T cells from PBMCs, taken from culture after CMV antigen stimulation. The receptors stem from a human donor in good health (CMV status not recorded). Some clones in this sample may be carry-over from other donors' samples. The CDR3 runs from the conserved cysteine through the conserved F or W. The D gene is left open where the match is weak. Expanded clones are given a class, and other clones once, few, many or no size at all.

J gene: TRBJ2-2
D gene: TRBD1
clone size: NA
V gene: TRBV12-3/TRBV12-4
CDR3 protein: CASSSLGQGTNTGELFF
CDR3 DNA: TGTGCCAGCAGTTCTCTTGGACAGGGGACGAACACCGGGGAGCTGTTTTTT

J gene: TRBJ2-2
D gene: TRBD2
clone size: few
V gene: TRBV7-9
CDR3 protein: CASSASGWNTGELFF
CDR3 DNA: TGTGCCAGCAGCGCTAGCGGGTGGAACACCGGGGAGCTGTTTTTT

J gene: TRBJ1-5
D gene: NA
clone size: few
V gene: TRBV6-1
CDR3 protein: CASSEVKVLPPQHF
CDR3 DNA: TGTGCCAGCAGTGAAGTTAAAGTTCTTCCGCCCCAGCATTTT

J gene: TRBJ2-6
D gene: NA
clone size: few
V gene: TRBV6-6
CDR3 protein: CASSASGANVLTF
CDR3 DNA: TGTGCCAGCAGCGCGTCGGGGGCCAACGTCCTGACTTTC

J gene: TRBJ2-1
D gene: TRBD2
clone size: once
V gene: TRBV20-1
CDR3 protein: CSARDISGGPFSYNGQFF
CDR3 DNA: TGCAGTGCTAGAGATATAAGCGGGGGACCCTTCTCCTACAATGGGCAGTTCTTC

J gene: TRBJ2-3
D gene: TRBD2
clone size: NA
V gene: TRBV12-5
CDR3 protein: CASGLLAGGTDTQYF
CDR3 DNA: TGTGCTAGTGGCCTTCTAGCGGGGGGCACAGATACGCAGTATTTT

J gene: TRBJ2-1
D gene: NA
clone size: NA
V gene: TRBV13
CDR3 protein: CASSLYGFGGSDYNEQFF
CDR3 DNA: TGTGCCAGCAGCTTATACGGTTTCGGTGGCAGCGACTACAATGAGCAGTTCTTC

J gene: TRBJ1-2
D gene: TRBD1
clone size: NA
V gene: TRBV7-9
CDR3 protein: CASSPGTGFNYGYTF
CDR3 DNA: TGTGCCAGCAGCCCCGGGACAGGATTCAACTATGGCTACACCTTC

J gene: TRBJ2-1
D gene: TRBD1
clone size: NA
V gene: TRBV20-1
CDR3 protein: CSVEILPGQGHNEQFF
CDR3 DNA: TGCAGTGTAGAGATTCTTCCGGGACAGGGGCACAATGAGCAGTTCTTC

J gene: TRBJ2-6
D gene: NA
clone size: NA
V gene: TRBV12-3/TRBV12-4
CDR3 protein: CASLVTPGSGANILTF
CDR3 DNA: TGTGCCAGCTTGGTCACACCCGGCTCTGGGGCCAACATCCTGACTTTC

J gene: TRBJ2-3
D gene: NA
clone size: few
V gene: TRBV4-1
CDR3 protein: CASSQALLGRSDTQYF
CDR3 DNA: TGCGCCAGCAGCCAAGCGCTGCTAGGTCGGTCAGATACGCAGTATTTT

J gene: TRBJ2-1
D gene: NA
clone size: few
V gene: TRBV7-9
CDR3 protein: CASSLVGLSSYNEQFF
CDR3 DNA: TGTGCCAGCAGCTTAGTCGGTCTTAGCTCCTACAATGAGCAGTTCTTC

J gene: TRBJ2-5
D gene: TRBD2
clone size: NA
V gene: TRBV28
CDR3 protein: CASSLLADLQETQYF
CDR3 DNA: TGTGCCAGCAGTTTACTAGCGGACCTCCAAGAGACCCAGTACTTC

J gene: TRBJ2-7
D gene: NA
clone size: NA
V gene: TRBV19
CDR3 protein: CASSIVADYEQYF
CDR3 DNA: TGTGCCAGTAGTATCGTAGCAGACTACGAGCAGTACTTC

J gene: TRBJ2-4
D gene: NA
clone size: few
V gene: TRBV12-3/TRBV12-4
CDR3 protein: CASSEKRGAKNIQYF
CDR3 DNA: TGTGCCAGCAGTGAAAAGAGGGGAGCCAAAAACATTCAGTACTTC

J gene: TRBJ1-2
D gene: NA
clone size: NA
V gene: TRBV5-5
CDR3 protein: CASSLAPGQGSIYGYTF
CDR3 DNA: TGTGCCAGCAGCTTGGCCCCGGGGCAGGGGTCAATTTATGGCTACACCTTC

J gene: TRBJ2-3
D gene: TRBD1
clone size: few
V gene: TRBV12-3/TRBV12-4
CDR3 protein: CASSSQGVSTDTQYF
CDR3 DNA: TGTGCCAGCAGTTCACAGGGGGTCAGCACAGATACGCAGTATTTT

J gene: TRBJ1-1
D gene: NA
clone size: NA
V gene: TRBV6-6
CDR3 protein: CASSCHPTLGVDTEAFF
CDR3 DNA: TGTGCCAGCAGTTGCCACCCCACCTTGGGGGTGGACACTGAAGCTTTCTTT

J gene: TRBJ1-5
D gene: NA
clone size: many
V gene: TRBV7-9
CDR3 protein: CASSSEAGLPSNQPQHF
CDR3 DNA: TGTGCCAGCAGCTCAGAAGCGGGACTTCCTAGCAATCAGCCCCAGCATTTT

J gene: TRBJ2-7
D gene: NA
clone size: few
V gene: TRBV11-2
CDR3 protein: CASRNKEEGAYEQYF
CDR3 DNA: TGTGCCAGCAGGAATAAGGAGGAGGGGGCCTACGAGCAGTACTTC

J gene: TRBJ2-7
D gene: TRBD1
clone size: few
V gene: TRBV20-1
CDR3 protein: CSARTGDEQYF
CDR3 DNA: TGCAGTGCTCGGACAGGGGACGAGCAGTACTTC

J gene: TRBJ1-6
D gene: NA
clone size: NA
V gene: TRBV6-5
CDR3 protein: CATRTAGVNNSPLHF
CDR3 DNA: TGTGCCACCAGGACAGCCGGTGTTAATAATTCACCCCTCCACTTT

J gene: TRBJ1-4
D gene: NA
clone size: many
V gene: TRBV7-6
CDR3 protein: CASSVMREGQTRIENEKLFF
CDR3 DNA: TGTGCCAGCAGCGTTATGAGGGAGGGACAAACGAGGATCGAAAATGAAAAACTGTTTTTT

J gene: TRBJ2-5
D gene: TRBD2
clone size: few
V gene: TRBV2
CDR3 protein: CAGFSGGACETQYF
CDR3 DNA: TGTGCCGGCTTTAGCGGGGGGGCCTGCGAGACCCAGTACTTC

J gene: TRBJ2-7
D gene: NA
clone size: NA
V gene: TRBV7-4
CDR3 protein: CASSLWIRSCTYEQYF
CDR3 DNA: TGTGCCAGCAGCTTGTGGATCCGCTCCTGCACCTACGAGCAGTACTTC

J gene: TRBJ2-7
D gene: NA
clone size: NA
V gene: TRBV27
CDR3 protein: CASSLGPEGPGYEQYF
CDR3 DNA: TGTGCCAGCAGTTTAGGCCCGGAGGGCCCGGGTTACGAGCAGTACTTC

J gene: TRBJ2-1
D gene: TRBD2
clone size: many
V gene: TRBV10-3
CDR3 protein: CAISDSGGAYNEQFF
CDR3 DNA: TGTGCCATCAGCGATAGCGGGGGGGCGTACAATGAGCAGTTCTTC

J gene: TRBJ2-1
D gene: NA
clone size: few
V gene: TRBV20-1
CDR3 protein: CSARVAGYNEQFF
CDR3 DNA: TGCAGTGCTAGAGTCGCGGGATACAATGAGCAGTTCTTC

J gene: TRBJ2-3
D gene: NA
clone size: once
V gene: TRBV12-3/TRBV12-4
CDR3 protein: CASSLIASSTDTQYF
CDR3 DNA: TGTGCCAGCAGTTTAATAGCTTCTAGCACAGATACGCAGTATTTT

J gene: TRBJ1-5
D gene: NA
clone size: few
V gene: TRBV5-5
CDR3 protein: CASSLQRRNQPQHF
CDR3 DNA: TGTGCCAGCAGCTTGCAGAGACGCAATCAGCCCCAGCATTTT

J gene: TRBJ2-1
D gene: TRBD2
clone size: once
V gene: TRBV2
CDR3 protein: CATLAGADNEQFF
CDR3 DNA: TGTGCCACCTTAGCGGGGGCCGACAATGAGCAGTTCTTC

J gene: TRBJ2-1
D gene: NA
clone size: few
V gene: TRBV6-1
CDR3 protein: CASSDTGYNEQFF
CDR3 DNA: TGTGCCAGCAGTGATACAGGATACAATGAGCAGTTCTTC

J gene: TRBJ2-2
D gene: TRBD1
clone size: NA
V gene: TRBV6-5
CDR3 protein: CASSIGTVGNTGELFF
CDR3 DNA: TGTGCCAGCAGTATAGGGACAGTCGGAAACACCGGGGAGCTGTTTTTT

J gene: TRBJ2-3
D gene: TRBD2
clone size: once
V gene: TRBV3-1
CDR3 protein: CASSGSAGGTDTQYF
CDR3 DNA: TGTGCCAGCAGCGGGTCAGCGGGGGGGACAGATACGCAGTATTTT

J gene: TRBJ1-2
D gene: NA
clone size: NA
V gene: TRBV10-3
CDR3 protein: CAIKWPDYGYTF
CDR3 DNA: TGTGCCATCAAATGGCCGGACTATGGCTACACCTTC

J gene: TRBJ2-3
D gene: NA
clone size: NA
V gene: TRBV20-1
CDR3 protein: CSASPRRSDTQYF
CDR3 DNA: TGCAGTGCTAGCCCCCGGCGCTCAGATACGCAGTATTTT

J gene: TRBJ2-6
D gene: NA
clone size: many
V gene: TRBV11-1
CDR3 protein: CASSLVTGTSGANVLTF
CDR3 DNA: TGTGCCAGCAGCTTAGTTACCGGGACCTCTGGGGCCAACGTCCTGACTTTC

J gene: TRBJ2-3
D gene: NA
clone size: medium-sized
V gene: TRBV6-1
CDR3 protein: CASSKTALGTDTQYF
CDR3 DNA: TGTGCCAGCAGTAAGACTGCCTTGGGCACAGATACGCAGTATTTT

J gene: TRBJ1-5
D gene: NA
clone size: NA
V gene: TRBV15
CDR3 protein: CATSRAVSPSNQPQHF
CDR3 DNA: TGTGCCACCAGCAGAGCAGTATCCCCGAGCAATCAGCCCCAGCATTTT

J gene: TRBJ2-1
D gene: NA
clone size: few
V gene: TRBV28
CDR3 protein: CASRGVISYNEQFF
CDR3 DNA: TGTGCCAGCAGAGGGGTGATCTCCTACAATGAGCAGTTCTTC

J gene: TRBJ2-2
D gene: NA
clone size: NA
V gene: TRBV5-1
CDR3 protein: CASSNPSRDTGELFF
CDR3 DNA: TGCGCCAGCAGCAACCCTAGCCGGGACACCGGGGAGCTGTTTTTT

J gene: TRBJ2-1
D gene: TRBD2
clone size: NA
V gene: TRBV5-1
CDR3 protein: CASSWTSPSSYNEQFF
CDR3 DNA: TGCGCCAGCAGCTGGACTAGTCCGAGCTCCTACAATGAGCAGTTCTTC

J gene: TRBJ1-1
D gene: NA
clone size: NA
V gene: TRBV6-1
CDR3 protein: CASSPVFAEAFF
CDR3 DNA: TGTGCCAGCAGTCCCGTTTTCGCTGAAGCTTTCTTT

J gene: TRBJ2-1
D gene: TRBD2
clone size: few
V gene: TRBV7-9
CDR3 protein: CASSSSGRGDYNEQFF
CDR3 DNA: TGTGCCAGCAGCTCATCTGGGCGGGGGGACTACAATGAGCAGTTCTTC

J gene: TRBJ2-1
D gene: NA
clone size: NA
V gene: TRBV12-3/TRBV12-4
CDR3 protein: CASSLVTPEF
CDR3 DNA: TGTGCCAGCAGTTTGGTGACCCCCGAATTC

J gene: TRBJ1-1
D gene: TRBD1
clone size: NA
V gene: TRBV7-9
CDR3 protein: CASSQDREKTEAFF
CDR3 DNA: TGTGCCAGCAGCCAGGACAGGGAGAAGACTGAAGCTTTCTTT

J gene: TRBJ2-7
D gene: NA
clone size: NA
V gene: TRBV19
CDR3 protein: CASSIGHPGPYEQYF
CDR3 DNA: TGTGCCAGTAGTATAGGGCACCCGGGCCCCTACGAGCAGTACTTC

J gene: TRBJ1-1
D gene: NA
clone size: NA
V gene: TRBV15
CDR3 protein: CATSPEGVEAFF
CDR3 DNA: TGTGCCACCAGCCCCGAGGGGGTTGAAGCTTTCTTT